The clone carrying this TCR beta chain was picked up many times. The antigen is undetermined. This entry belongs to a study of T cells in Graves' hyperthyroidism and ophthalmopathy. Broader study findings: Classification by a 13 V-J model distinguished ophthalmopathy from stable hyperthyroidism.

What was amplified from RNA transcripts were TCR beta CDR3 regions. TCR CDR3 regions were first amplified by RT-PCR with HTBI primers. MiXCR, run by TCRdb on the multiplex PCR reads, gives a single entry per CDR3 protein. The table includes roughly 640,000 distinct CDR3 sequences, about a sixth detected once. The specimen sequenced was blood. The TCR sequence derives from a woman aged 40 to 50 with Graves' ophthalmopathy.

In DNA, the CDR3 is TGTGCCAGCAGCCGAAACCGCCTAGGGCGGGGGTTCACAGATACGCAGTATTTT. This sequence encodes CASSRNRLGRGFTDTQYF. The chain joins TRBV7-2 to TRBJ2-3; 7 bases align to TRBD2. The CDR3 totals 18 residues. Per the germline V gene, CDR1 is SGHTA and CDR2 is FQGNSA. After removal of 5 bases from V and 2 bases from J, the junction contained 16 bases not matched to a gene.